The clone carrying this T cell receptor beta chain occurred a few times. Its antigen remains unidentified. Each sample had at least 6 million PBMCs isolated. These data are taken from a study of blood T cells in healthy people across ages. Turning to the study itself: With template switching, about one barcoded beta molecule was captured per two T cells.

Trimming stripped 3 bases from V and 0 bases from J, with 13 bases between. Germline V gene lookup returns CDR1 SGHRS and CDR2 YFSETQ. The CDR3 sequence is 16 residues long. Primed by a sample-barcoded 5' primer and a J-beta primer mix, a second PCR proceeded for 7 to 11 cycles. Each TCR beta cDNA got a 12-nucleotide random molecular identifier. Each CDR3 protein gets one entry after TCRdb re-called the 5' RACE reads with MiXCR. The profile shows 1.5 million to 2 million distinct CDR3 sequences, 28% of them singletons. Overall study results and limits: Roughly linear declines in TCR beta diversity per million T cells occurred with age.

V is TRBV5-1 and J is TRBJ1-3, with D possibly being TRBD1 (5 bases). The sample was blood. This clonotype was obtained from a woman aged 25 to 39 in good health. CDR3 in DNA: TGCGCCAGCAGCTGGGACCTCCGGAGCTCTGGAAACACCATATATTTT. It specifies CASSWDLRSSGNTIYF.